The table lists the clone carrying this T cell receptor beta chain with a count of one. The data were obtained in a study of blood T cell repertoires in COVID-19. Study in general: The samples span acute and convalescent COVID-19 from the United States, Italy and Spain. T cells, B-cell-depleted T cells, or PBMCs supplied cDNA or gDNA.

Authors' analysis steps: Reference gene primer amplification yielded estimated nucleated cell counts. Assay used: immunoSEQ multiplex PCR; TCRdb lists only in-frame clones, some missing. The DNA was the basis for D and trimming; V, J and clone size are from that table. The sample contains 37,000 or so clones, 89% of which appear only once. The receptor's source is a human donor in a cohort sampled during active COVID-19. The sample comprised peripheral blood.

The DNA of the CDR3 is TGTGCCAGTAGTAGGGCAGGCTACGAGCAGTACTTC. Translated, it gives CASSRAGYEQYF. The rearrangement uses TRBV19 and TRBJ2-7; D unresolved. The CDR3 loop spans 12 amino acids. Germline lookup yields CDR1 LNHDA and CDR2 SQIVND (reference sequence). Trimming stripped 4 bases from V and 3 bases from J, with 7 bases between.